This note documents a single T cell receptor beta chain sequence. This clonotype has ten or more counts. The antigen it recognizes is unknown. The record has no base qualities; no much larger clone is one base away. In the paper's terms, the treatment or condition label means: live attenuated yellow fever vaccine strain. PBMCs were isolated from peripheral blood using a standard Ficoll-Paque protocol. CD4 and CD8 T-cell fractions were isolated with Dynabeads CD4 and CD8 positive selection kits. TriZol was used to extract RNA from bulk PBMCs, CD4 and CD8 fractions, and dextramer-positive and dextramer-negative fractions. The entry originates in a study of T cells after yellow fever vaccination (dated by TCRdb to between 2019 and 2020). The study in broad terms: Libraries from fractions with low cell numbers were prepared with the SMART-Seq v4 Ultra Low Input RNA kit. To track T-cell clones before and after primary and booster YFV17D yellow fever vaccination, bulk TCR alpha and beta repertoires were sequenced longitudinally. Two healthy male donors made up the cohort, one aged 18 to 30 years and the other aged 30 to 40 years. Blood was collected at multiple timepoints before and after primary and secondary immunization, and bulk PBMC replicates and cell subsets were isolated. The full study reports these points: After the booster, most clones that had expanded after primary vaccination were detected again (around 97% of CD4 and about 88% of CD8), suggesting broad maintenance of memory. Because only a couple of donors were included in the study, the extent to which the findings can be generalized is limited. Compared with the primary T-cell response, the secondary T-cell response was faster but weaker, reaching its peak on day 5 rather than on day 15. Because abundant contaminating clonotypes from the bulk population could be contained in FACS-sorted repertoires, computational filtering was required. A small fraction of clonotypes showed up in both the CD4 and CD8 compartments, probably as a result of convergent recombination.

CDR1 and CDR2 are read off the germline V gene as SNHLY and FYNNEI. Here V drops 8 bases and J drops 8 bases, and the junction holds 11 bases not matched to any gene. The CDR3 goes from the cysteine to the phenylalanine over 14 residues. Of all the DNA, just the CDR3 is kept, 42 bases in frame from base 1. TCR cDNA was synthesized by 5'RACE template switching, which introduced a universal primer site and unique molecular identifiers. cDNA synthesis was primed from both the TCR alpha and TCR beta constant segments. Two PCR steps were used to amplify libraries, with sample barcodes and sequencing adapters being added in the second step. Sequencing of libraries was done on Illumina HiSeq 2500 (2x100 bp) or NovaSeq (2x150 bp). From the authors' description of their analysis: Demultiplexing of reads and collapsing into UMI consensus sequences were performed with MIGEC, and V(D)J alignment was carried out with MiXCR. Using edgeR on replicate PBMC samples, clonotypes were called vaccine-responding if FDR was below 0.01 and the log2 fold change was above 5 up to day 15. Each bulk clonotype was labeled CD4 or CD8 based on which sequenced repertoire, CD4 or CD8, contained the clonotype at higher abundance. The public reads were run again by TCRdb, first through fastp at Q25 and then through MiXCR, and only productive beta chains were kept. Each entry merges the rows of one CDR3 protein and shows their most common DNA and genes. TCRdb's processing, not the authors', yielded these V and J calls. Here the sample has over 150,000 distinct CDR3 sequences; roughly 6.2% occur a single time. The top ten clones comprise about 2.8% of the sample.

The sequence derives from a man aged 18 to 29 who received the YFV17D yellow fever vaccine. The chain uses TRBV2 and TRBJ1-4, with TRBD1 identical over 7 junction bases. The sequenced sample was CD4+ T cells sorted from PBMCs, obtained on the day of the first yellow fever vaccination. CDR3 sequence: CASGADRVREKLFF. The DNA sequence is TGTGCCAGCGGCGCTGACAGGGTACGGGAAAAACTGTTTTTT. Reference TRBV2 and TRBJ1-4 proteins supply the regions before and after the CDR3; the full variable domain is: EPEVTQTPSHQVTQMGQEVILRCVPISNHLYFYWYRQILGQKVEFLVSFYNNEISEKSEIFDDQFSVERPDGSNFTLKIRSTKLEDSAMYFCASGADRVREKLFFGSGTQLSVL.